What follows describes a single T cell receptor (beta chain). Its antigen remains undetermined. No base quality information exists; no much larger clone differs at one position. This entry is derived from a study of T cell responses to AZD1222 COVID-19 vaccine (TCRdb year 2021). Study-wide context: AZD1222 recipients given second doses at about 4 weeks or at about 12 weeks were pooled, since spike-specific TCR depth and breadth were not found to differ between the two schedules. Enrollment into the trials was organized by age into subgroups of 18-55, 56-69 and 70-plus years, and those subgroups contained roughly 140, 27 and 60 TCR-sequenced participants, respectively. A total of more than 230 trial participants underwent TCR sequencing, of whom 207 had received two doses of AZD1222 and around 25 had received two doses of the MenACWY control vaccine. Study-wide conclusions, independent of this receptor: Spike-specific TCR breadth and depth rose significantly after two AZD1222 doses compared with day 0 and with MenACWY recipients. Most participants were white British and females outnumbered males, and the authors suggested that clonal diversity may have been underestimated. The whole spike protein was spanned by vaccine-associated CD4 TCRs, and dominant responses were seen in regions 160-218 and 743-854. Because no day 14 peak-response samples were available, the repertoires could be characterized only after the peak T cell response. Nearly half of unique spike-specific TCRs reportedly recognized epitopes outside regions mutated in the B.1.351 and B.1.1.7 variants. Conclusions about previously exposed vaccinees are limited because only five or six AZD1222 recipients were SARS-CoV-2 seropositive at baseline. The 56-69-year group was small, and its depth increase did not reach significance, likely because of low power.

The time point label for this specimen denotes: baseline before first vaccination. Samples from vaccinated people were obtained from the UK trials COV001 and COV002, which included a single-blind randomized controlled phase 2/3 trial of AZD1222 (ChAdOx1 nCoV-19) in healthy adults. For TCRbeta chain sequencing, PBMC samples were collected from trial participants at day 0 and at day 28 after the second dose. The junction shows trimming of 0 bases on V and 14 bases on J, plus 13 bases between the germline ends. CDR1 and CDR2, looked up from the germline V gene, are LGHNA and YSLEER. Counted from cysteine to phenylalanine, this CDR3 has 13 amino acids. The CDR3 DNA has 39 bases and is translated from base 1. The CDR3 regions of human TCRbeta chains were analyzed by immunosequencing. The authors' analysis ran thus. Repertoire TCRs were checked for matches against a reference library of SARS-CoV-2-specific TCRs that had been generated using the MIRA antigen-specificity platform. Breadth was defined as the fraction of unique TCRs that were SARS-CoV-2-associated, and depth was defined as the fraction of total T cells that were SARS-CoV-2-associated. Using the MIRA data, each spike-specific TCR was assigned both to the spike region to which the TCR was reactive and to a CD4 or CD8 class. Log10-transformed breadth and depth values were compared by one-way ANOVA with Sidak's multiple comparisons tests. TCRdb holds this immuneACCESS table with in-frame rearrangements only. Some clones are missing; in checked studies, unresolved V genes explain under half, and the rest has no known cause. The DNA gave D and trimming, while V, J and clone size come from that table. A total of tens of thousands of clones appear in this sample, about 88% of them only once. The top ten hold 15% to 20% of the sample.

The source is an adult in good health. Recombination connected TRBV4-3 to TRBJ1-4; the D gene cannot be resolved reliably. The sequencing used peripheral blood, collected on day 0 of AZD1222 vaccination. The encoded CDR3 is CASSQDLTQRLFF. Here is the DNA: TGCGCCAGCAGCCAAGATCTGACCCAGAGGCTGTTTTTT.